One sample yielded the 14 T cell receptor beta chains listed below, sequenced in a study of CD8 T cells in ankylosing spondylitis. A single record per CDR3 protein comes from TCRdb applying MiXCR to the 5' RACE reads. Here the sample spans 200,000 to 300,000 distinct CDR3 sequences, approximately 10% being singletons. Sequenced: blood, either unsorted or a sorted T cell fraction (not recorded which). These receptors originate from a male donor with ankylosing spondylitis or in good health (not recorded which).

This clonotype was seen at least ten times. The gene calls are TRBV29-1 and TRBJ2-1, with 8 bases that match TRBD1. In germline, CDR1 is SQVTM, CDR2 ANQGSEA. The CDR3 consists of 12 residues. The V and J ends lost 2 bases and 10 bases, in that order; junction bases with no gene match: 4. The CDR3 nucleotides are TGCAGCGTTGAACAGGGGGCGGGAGAGCAGTTCTTC. It translates to CSVEQGAGEQFF.

This clonotype was observed at least ten times. The rearrangement uses TRBV6-1 and TRBJ2-1; the match to TRBD2 covers 14 bases. The V gene's germline CDR1 is MNHNS and CDR2 SASEGT. This CDR3 has 15 amino acids. V was pared by 5 bases and J by 9 bases, with 6 bases of the junction left unmatched. The CDR3 bases are TGTGCCAGCAGTAAGGGACTAGCGGGAGTCGGTGAGCAGTTCTTC. It translates to CASSKGLAGVGEQFF.

This clonotype was picked up many times. The chain has TRBV20-1 and TRBJ2-3; 8 bases are shared with TRBD1. The V segment lost 5 bases and the J segment 3 bases; nucleotides outside the gene matches: 4. This CDR3 contains 13 residues. The germline CDR1 and CDR2 sequences are DFQATT and SNEGSKA (reference sequence). The CDR3 coding sequence is TGCAGTGCTCAAAGGACAGGGACAGATACGCAGTATTTT. Amino acid sequence: CSAQRTGTDTQYF.

There are many counts of this clonotype. V gene TRBV14 combines with J gene TRBJ2-3; D unresolved. Germline V gene data show CDR1 as SGHDN and CDR2 as FVKESK. This CDR3 is built from 15 residues. Trimming left V 1 base short and J 6 bases short, with 14 bases between. CDR3 loop: CASSQAGSLRDTQYF. The CDR3 bases are TGTGCCAGCAGCCAAGCAGGCTCTCTGCGGGATACGCAGTATTTT.

The chain employs TRBV7-9 and TRBJ2-3; TRBD2 might be the D (5 bases). The CDR3 spans 15 residues. The germline V gene encodes CDR1 SEHNR and CDR2 FQNEAQ (reference sequence). Trimming left V 5 bases short and J 2 bases short, with 14 bases between. The CDR3 DNA follows: TGTGCCAGCAGCGGGTGGACTTCAGCCACAGATACGCAGTATTTT. Translated, it gives CASSGWTSATDTQYF.

In the case of this clonotype: A much more abundant neighbour one base away suggests this may be a read error. The chain joins TRBV4-2 to TRBJ2-7, with D perhaps assigned TRBD1 or TRBD2 (5 bases each). Trimming pared 4 bases from V and 7 bases from J, leaving 14 bases between. This CDR3 contains 13 residues. CDR1 is LGHNA and CDR2 is YNFKEQ in the germline V gene. The CDR3 sequence is CASSPGTAWEQYF. The CDR3 DNA sequence: TGTGCCAGCAGCCCCGGGACGGCTTGGGAGCAGTACTTC.

This clonotype was seen repeatedly, ten times or more. The genes are TRBV5-6 and TRBJ2-3; maybe TRBD1 (5 bases). Deletions cut 4 bases from V and 0 bases from J, with 15 bases between. CDR3 size: 16 residues. Germline lookup yields CDR1 SGHDT and CDR2 YYEEEE. The CDR3: CASSLVPDTSTDTQYF. The CDR3 DNA follows: TGTGCCAGCAGCCTGGTGCCGGACACCAGCACAGATACGCAGTATTTT.

This clonotype was seen repeatedly, ten times or more. The chain is built from TRBV6-1 and TRBJ1-3, with D unresolved. The V and J ends lost 3 bases and 0 bases respectively, with 3 bases between them. Germline V gives CDR1 MNHNS, CDR2 SASEGT. CDR3 length: 13 residues. The CDR3: CASSEISGNTIYF. DNA of the CDR3: TGTGCCAGCAGTGAGATCTCTGGAAACACCATATATTTT.

The chain is built from TRBV6-4 and TRBJ2-7; D might be TRBD1 or TRBD2, each matching 5 bases. The CDR3 has 13 residues. V gave up 2 bases and J gave up 5 bases, with 10 bases separating them. Germline loops: CDR1 MRHNA, CDR2 SNTAGT. The CDR3 nucleotides are TGTGCCAGCAGTGACGTCCTGGGGGACGAGCAGTACTTC. It yields the protein CASSDVLGDEQYF.

This clonotype appeared many times. The chain carries TRBV20-1 and TRBJ2-3; D possibly corresponds to TRBD1 (6 bases). Germline CDR1 and CDR2: DFQATT and SNEGSKA (reference sequence). Trimming took 5 bases from V and 1 from J, leaving 16 bases between them. The CDR3 sequence is 15 residues long. CDR3 bases: TGCAGTGCTGGGAGACGGGACATCGGCACAGATACGCAGTATTTT. It translates to CSAGRRDIGTDTQYF.

This clonotype was found many times. V and J are TRBV4-1 and TRBJ2-7; D is unclear. V lost 1 base to trimming and J lost 1 base, with 8 bases between them. The CDR3 contains 14 residues. Per the germline V gene, CDR1 is MGHRA and CDR2 is YSYEKL. The CDR3 DNA sequence: TGCGCCAGCAGCCAAGCCCCGAAATCCTACGAGCAGTACTTC. Its translation is CASSQAPKSYEQYF.

This clonotype was counted at least ten times. This sequence joins TRBV7-2 and TRBJ2-5, with D unclear. The ends were cut back, 3 bases at V and 5 bases at J, with 7 bases in the middle. Germline V gives CDR1 SGHTA, CDR2 FQGNSA. The CDR3 loop spans 12 amino acids. The CDR3 region has the DNA TGTGCCAGCAGCTTCCTAGAGGAGACCCAGTACTTC. It codes for CASSFLEETQYF.

This clonotype showed up just a few times. V and J are TRBV10-1 and TRBJ2-3; no definite D call. V was clipped by 3 bases and J by 1 base, with 8 bases between them. CDR1 and CDR2 (germline): WNHNN, SYGVQD (reference sequence). There are 14 residues in the CDR3. CDR3 loop: CASSDARRTDTQYF. The CDR3 DNA follows: TGCGCCAGCAGTGATGCCAGGCGCACAGATACGCAGTATTTT.

This clonotype appeared many times. The chain couples TRBV12-3 or TRBV12-4 to TRBJ2-1, with D possibly TRBD2 on 5 matching bases. This CDR3 is built from 15 residues. V lost 3 bases and J lost 5, with 14 bases in between. As DNA, the CDR3 is TGTGCCAGCAGTTTTCGAAACCAGCGGAACAATGAGCAGTTCTTC. The encoded protein is CASSFRNQRNNEQFF.